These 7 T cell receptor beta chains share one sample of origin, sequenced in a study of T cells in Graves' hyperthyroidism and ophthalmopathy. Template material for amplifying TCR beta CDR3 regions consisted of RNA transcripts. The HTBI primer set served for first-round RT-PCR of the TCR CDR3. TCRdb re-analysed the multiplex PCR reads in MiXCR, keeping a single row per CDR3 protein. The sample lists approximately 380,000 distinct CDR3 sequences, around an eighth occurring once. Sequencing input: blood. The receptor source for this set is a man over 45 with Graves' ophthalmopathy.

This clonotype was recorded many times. The CDR3 loop is CASSYGPGTSPLEWYNEQFF. The DNA of the CDR3 is TGTGCCAGCAGTTACGGCCCCGGGACTAGCCCTTTAGAGTGGTACAATGAGCAGTTCTTC. This chain links TRBV6-6 with TRBJ2-1, with 9 bases aligning to TRBD2. The CDR3 consists of 20 residues. V shed 2 bases and J 4 bases; nucleotides not matched to a gene: 18. Germline V gene lookup returns CDR1 MNHNY and CDR2 SVGAGI (reference sequence).

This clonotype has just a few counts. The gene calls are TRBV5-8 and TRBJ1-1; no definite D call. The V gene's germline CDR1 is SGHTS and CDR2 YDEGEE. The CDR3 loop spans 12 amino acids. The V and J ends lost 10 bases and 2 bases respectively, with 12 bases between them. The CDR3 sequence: CASGVSNTEAFF. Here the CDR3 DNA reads TGTGCCTCCGGGGTCTCCAACACTGAAGCTTTCTTT.

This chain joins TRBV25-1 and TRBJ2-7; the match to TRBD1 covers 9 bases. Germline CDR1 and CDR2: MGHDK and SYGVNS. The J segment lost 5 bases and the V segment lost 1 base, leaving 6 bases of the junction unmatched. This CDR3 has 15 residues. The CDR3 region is CASSESGTGNNEQYF. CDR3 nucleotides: TGTGCCAGCAGTGAATCCGGGACAGGGAACAACGAGCAGTACTTC.

CDR3 sequence (DNA): TGTGCCTGGAGTGACCTTAGAAACACCATATATTTT. It yields the protein CAWSDLRNTIYF. The V gene is TRBV30, the J gene TRBJ1-3; D gene uncertain. There are 12 residues in the CDR3. Trimming shortened V by 1 base and J by 5 bases, and 6 bases separated the two germline ends. Germline values: CDR1 GTSNPN, CDR2 SVGIG (reference sequence).

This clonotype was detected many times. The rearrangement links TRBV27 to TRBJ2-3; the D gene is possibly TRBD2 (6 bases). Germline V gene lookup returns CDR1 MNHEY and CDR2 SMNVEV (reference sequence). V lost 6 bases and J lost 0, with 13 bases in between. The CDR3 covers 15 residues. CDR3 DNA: TGTGCCAGCAGGGAGACTAGGACTAGCACAGATACGCAGTATTTT. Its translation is CASRETRTSTDTQYF.

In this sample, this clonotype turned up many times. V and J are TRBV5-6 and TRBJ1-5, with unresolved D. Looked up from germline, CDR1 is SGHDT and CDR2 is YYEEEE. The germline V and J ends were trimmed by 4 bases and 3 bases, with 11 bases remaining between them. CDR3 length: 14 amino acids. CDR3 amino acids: CASSREGVNQPQHF. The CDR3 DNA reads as TGTGCCAGCAGCCGGGAGGGAGTCAATCAGCCCCAGCATTTT.

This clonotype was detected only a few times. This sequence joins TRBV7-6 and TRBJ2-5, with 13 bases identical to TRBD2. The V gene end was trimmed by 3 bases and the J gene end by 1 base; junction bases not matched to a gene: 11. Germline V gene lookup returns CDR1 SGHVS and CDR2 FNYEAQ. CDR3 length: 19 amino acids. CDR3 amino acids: CASSFPGTSGIYSQETQYF. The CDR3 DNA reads TGTGCCAGCAGCTTCCCTGGGACTAGCGGGATATACTCCCAAGAGACCCAGTACTTC. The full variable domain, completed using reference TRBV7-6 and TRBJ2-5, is GAGVSQSPRYKVTKRGQDVALRCDPISGHVSLYWYRQALGQGPEFLTYFNYEAQQDKSGLPNDRFSAERPEGSISTLTIQRTEQRDSAMYRCASSFPGTSGIYSQETQYFGPGTRLLVL.